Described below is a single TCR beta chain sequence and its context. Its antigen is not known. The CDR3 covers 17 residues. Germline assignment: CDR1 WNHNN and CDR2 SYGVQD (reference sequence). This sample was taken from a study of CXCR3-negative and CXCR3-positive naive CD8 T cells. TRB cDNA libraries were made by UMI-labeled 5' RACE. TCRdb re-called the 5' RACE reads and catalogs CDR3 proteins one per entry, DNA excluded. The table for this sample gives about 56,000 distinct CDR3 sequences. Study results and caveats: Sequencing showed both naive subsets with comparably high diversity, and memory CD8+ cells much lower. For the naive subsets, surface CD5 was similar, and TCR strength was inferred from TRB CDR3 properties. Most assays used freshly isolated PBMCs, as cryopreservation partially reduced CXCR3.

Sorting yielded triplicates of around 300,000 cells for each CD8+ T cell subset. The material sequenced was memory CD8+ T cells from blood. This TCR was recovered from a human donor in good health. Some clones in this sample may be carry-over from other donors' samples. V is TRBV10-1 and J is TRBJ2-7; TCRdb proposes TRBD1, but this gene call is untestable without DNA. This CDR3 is CASSEPLRGQKLPRQYF.